This TCR beta chain was recovered during a study of blood T cell repertoires in COVID-19 (dated by TCRdb to 2020 to 2022). Turning to the overall study: Samples from collaborators originated in the United States, Italy and Spain and spanned both the acute and convalescent phases of COVID-19. The prospective study material was composed of cDNA or gDNA derived from T cells, B-cell-depleted T cells, or PBMCs. Deeply sampled blood TCRbeta repertoires from subjects exposed to, actively infected with, or recovered from COVID-19 were included in the dataset. A freely available public database, intended as a resource for researchers studying the immune response to SARS-CoV-2, is where the repertoires were released. The samples were drawn from the first 160 participants of the ongoing ImmuneRACE study and from 1,254 subjects provided by 6 global collaborators. Nearly every sample came with metadata listing a de-identified subject ID, COVID-19 status, age in years and sex. Where available, HLA class I and class II types were obtained from metadata supplied by the sample provider rather than from assay-based typing.

Whole blood was collected in K2EDTA tubes by collaborating institutions according to the institutions' own protocols. For TCRbeta analysis, collaborator samples were shipped as frozen whole blood, as isolated PBMCs, or as DNA extracted from either sample type. Overall study results and their limits: The amount of clinical and demographic metadata varied by source and participant and was provided uncurated.

Concerning this clone itself: Its antigen has not been determined. Per-nucleotide qualities are absent, and no much larger clonotype sits a single base away.

TCRbeta CDR3 regions were amplified from genomic DNA by means of the immunoSEQ Assay, a bias-controlled multiplex PCR. In the source study's methods: The number of nucleated cells in each sample was estimated by amplification of reference gene primers within the assay. To quantify the absolute abundance of each unique TCRbeta CDR3 rearrangement, sequence reads were collapsed and filtered. For each sample, productive Simpson clonality was calculated as the square root of Simpson's diversity index over productive rearrangements. TCRdb holds this immuneACCESS table with in-frame rearrangements only. Some clones are missing; in checked studies, unresolved V genes explain under half, and the rest has no known cause. From that table come the V and J calls and clone size; the DNA was used to work out D and trimming. The sample table contains some 54,000 clones; only one count was recorded for roughly four fifths of them. The top ten clonotypes cover around 2% of the sample.

CDR1 is given as SNHLY and CDR2 as FYNNEI, both from the germline V gene. The CDR3 starts with the cysteine, ends with the phenylalanine, and has 11 residues. Just the 33-base CDR3 DNA is kept, in frame starting at base 1. At the junction V is shortened by 5 bases and J by 5 bases, with 6 bases in between. This receptor was taken from a woman in her sixties or seventies with acute or convalescent COVID-19. Recombination linked TRBV2 to TRBJ1-1; matching of 5 bases hints at TRBD1 as the D gene. The sample taken for sequencing was peripheral blood. The CDR3 is CASSPGTEAFF. The sequenced DNA: TGTGCCAGCAGTCCAGGGACTGAAGCTTTCTTT.